The 29 T cell receptor beta chains presented below share a single source sample, sequenced in a study of T cells in women clearing cervical HPV infection. Sequencing used immunoSEQ multiplex PCR; TCRdb keeps in-frame clones, though not all of them. The sample data list about 23,000 clones. What was sequenced was blood buffy coat. These receptors all come from a woman aged 18 to 75 with a cervical HPV16 infection that either progressed to CIN3+ or cleared (not recorded which).

The part of the CDR3 DNA that was read is TGTGCCAGTAGTAACACAGGGGAT. Residues: CASSNTGD. The CDR3, in full, reads CASSNTGDAFF. V is TRBV19 and J is TRBJ1-1; 7 bases match TRBD1. The read gets to within 3 residues of the CDR3 end, and the germline J gene fills in the rest. The V gene's germline CDR1 is LNHDA and CDR2 SQIVND (reference sequence). The CDR3 has 11 residues.

Worth noting for this clone: Read data end 3 residues before the CDR3 end; the end is taken from the germline J gene. This chain links TRBV4-1 with TRBJ2-3, with D tentatively TRBD1 (6 bases). Germline V gene data show CDR1 as MGHRA and CDR2 as YSYEKL. The CDR3 is made up of 15 amino acids. Trimming removed 5 bases at V and 0 bases at J, with 12 bases between. Incomplete CDR3 DNA: TGCGCCAGCAGCTCCGGGGACACGAGCACAGATACG. Translation gives CASSSGDTSTDT. The entire CDR3 protein reads CASSSGDTSTDTQYF.

Concerning this clone: One junction end disagrees with the germline gene, perhaps due to a read error. Read coverage stops 3 residues before the CDR3 terminus; the germline J gene supplies the remainder. The chain has TRBV7-7 and TRBJ1-3; possibly TRBD1 for D (5 bases). The CDR3 has 15 amino acids. From germline, CDR1 is SSHAT and CDR2 FNYEAQ (reference sequence). The sequenced part of the CDR3 DNA is TGTGCTAGCAGCTTAGTTTTTCCACCAGGGAACACC. The encoded protein is CASSLVFPPGNT. The whole CDR3 protein is CASSLVFPPGNTIYF.

About this clone itself: Read data end 3 residues before the CDR3 end; the end is taken from the germline J gene. The chain links TRBV11-1 to TRBJ2-5; the D gene is possibly TRBD2 (5 bases). The CDR3 sequence is 14 residues long. Trimming removed 5 bases at V and 5 bases at J, with 15 bases between. Germline assignment: CDR1 SGHAT and CDR2 FQDESV (reference sequence). The CDR3 DNA, read in part, is TGTGCCAGCAGCCCGGCCCGGGGAGAGGAGACC. Protein sequence: CASSPARGEET. The entire CDR3 protein reads CASSPARGEETQYF.

This CDR3 reads CASSHTRSVLAMTDTQYF. The part of the CDR3 DNA that was read is TGTGCCAGCAGCCACACCCGTTCGGTCCTAGCGATGACAGATACG. This chain links TRBV4-2 with TRBJ2-3; maybe TRBD2 (6 bases). The observed sequence ends 3 residues before the CDR3 terminus, with the missing tail filled in from the germline J gene. The V end lost 3 bases, the J end lost 3 bases, and 22 bases lay between the germline ends. The CDR3 runs 18 residues. CDR1 and CDR2 from the germline V gene are LGHNA and YNFKEQ.

Remarks on this clone: The CDR3 end lies 3 residues beyond the end of the read and is filled in from the germline J gene. The chain recombines TRBV5-8 with TRBJ2-3; TRBD2 matches at 7 bases. This CDR3 has 15 amino acids. Germline-derived CDR1 and CDR2 are SGHTS and YDEGEE. Trimming cost V 5 bases and J 5 bases; bases outside gene matches: 11. CDR3 in amino acids: CASSPNPGLQDTQYF. The sequenced CDR3 bases are TGTGCCAGCAGTCCCAACCCGGGACTACAAGATACG.

Worth noting for this clone: From the germline J gene comes the end of the CDR3, since the read stops 3 residues before it. The chain recombines TRBV20-1 with TRBJ1-6; 8 positions match TRBD1. This CDR3 comprises 15 residues. V lost 0 bases, J lost 6 bases, and 4 bases stayed unmatched. Germline lookup yields CDR1 DFQATT and CDR2 SNEGSKA (reference sequence). The part of the CDR3 DNA that was read is TGCAGTGCTAGAGACACGGACAGGGTTAATTCACCC. Protein product: CSARDTDRVNSP. The entire CDR3 protein reads CSARDTDRVNSPLHF.

Notes on this clone: The read stops 3 residues short of the end of the CDR3; the missing end is completed from the germline J gene. Other DNA sequences from this sample encode an identical CDR3 as well. V is TRBV19 and J is TRBJ1-3; D ambiguous. The CDR3 sequence is 15 residues long. V was pared by 0 bases and J by 3 bases, with 9 bases between. Germline assignment: CDR1 LNHDA and CDR2 SQIVND (reference sequence). CDR3 DNA (partial): TGTGCCAGTAGTATAGATGGCGGGGATGGAAACACC. This encodes CASSIDGGDGNT. The full CDR3 sequence reads CASSIDGGDGNTIYF.

Of note for this clone: Read sequence stops 3 residues before the CDR3 end, and the germline J gene provides the missing end. The rearrangement links TRBV10-2 to TRBJ2-7, with 7 bases matching TRBD2. The V segment lost 3 bases and the J segment 1 base; nucleotides outside the gene matches: 9. The CDR3 runs to 16 residues. In germline, CDR1 is WSHSY, CDR2 SAAADI. The CDR3 bases that were read are TGCGCCAGCAGTGATGTAAGGCTAGCGGAGTCCTACGAG. As protein: CASSDVRLAESYE. The full CDR3 sequence reads CASSDVRLAESYEQYF.

On this clone itself: The read halts 3 residues ahead of the CDR3 end, with the missing end drawn from the germline J gene. The V gene is TRBV20-1, the J gene TRBJ2-7; tentative D call: TRBD1 (6 bases). The ends were cut back, 3 bases at V and 4 bases at J, with 19 bases in the middle. There are 15 residues in the CDR3. CDR1 and CDR2 (germline): DFQATT, SNEGSKA (reference sequence). Partial CDR3 DNA: TGCAGTGCTAGTCGCGCGGTGGGGGCGGTATACGAG. Its translation is CSASRAVGAVYE. The whole CDR3 protein is CSASRAVGAVYEQYF.

On this clone: The read ends 3 residues early relative to the CDR3; the germline J gene fills the gap. The J gene is TRBJ2-4, the V gene TRBV18; maybe TRBD2 (5 bases). Germline assignment: CDR1 KGHSH and CDR2 LQKENI. There are 13 residues in the CDR3. Incomplete CDR3 DNA: TGTGCCAGCTCACCACCGATGAAAGAGGGT. It codes for CASSPPMKEG. The CDR3 as a whole reads CASSPPMKEGQYF.

Worth noting for this clone: Read coverage stops 3 residues before the CDR3 terminus; the germline J gene supplies the remainder. The gene calls are TRBV7-9 and TRBJ2-7; D remains ambiguous. The CDR3 extends over 13 amino acids. V dropped 8 bases and J dropped 0 bases, with 11 bases sitting between them. Germline CDR1 SEHNR, CDR2 FQNEAQ (reference sequence). The CDR3 sequence is CASGSTNSYEQYF. CDR3 DNA (partial): TGTGCCAGCGGTAGCACGAACTCCTACGAG.

As concerns this clone: The read falls 3 residues short of the CDR3 end, and the missing part is taken from the germline J gene. The chain couples TRBV11-3 to TRBJ2-5; a possible D gene is TRBD1 (5 bases). Trimming cost V 5 bases and J 2 bases, with 15 bases left between them. Germline V gives CDR1 SGHNT, CDR2 YENEEA. The CDR3 runs 15 residues. The DNA read from the CDR3 is TGTGCCAGCAGCCCCCCGACGACAGTACAAGAGACC. Translating gives CASSPPTTVQET. The full CDR3 protein reads CASSPPTTVQETQYF.

In regard to this clone: The observed sequence ends 3 residues before the CDR3 terminus, with the missing tail filled in from the germline J gene. The chain joins TRBV7-9 to TRBJ2-1, with TRBD1 identical over 10 bases. Per the germline V gene, CDR1 is SEHNR and CDR2 is FQNEAQ (reference sequence). Germline trimming cut 1 base from V and 8 bases from J; bases unmatched to any gene: 5. The CDR3 extends over 15 amino acids. The CDR3 protein is CASSLGGTGEDEQFF. CDR3 bases read: TGTGCCAGCAGCTTAGGAGGGACAGGGGAAGATGAG.

A word on this clone: The read comes to an end 3 residues before the CDR3 does, leaving the germline J gene to fill in the end. The J gene is TRBJ1-4, the V gene TRBV12-5, with TRBD1 matching 7 bases. The germline CDR1 and CDR2 sequences are LGHNT and FRNRAP. V lost 0 bases and J lost 6; bases outside the gene matches: 16. The CDR3 length is 19 residues. CDR3 DNA (partial): TGTGCTAGTGGTTTGGTGTACATGAGACAGGGAGTGCGGGATGAAAAA. It specifies CASGLVYMRQGVRDEK. The CDR3 reads in full as CASGLVYMRQGVRDEKLFF.

As regards this clone: The read terminates 3 residues before the CDR3 end, so the remaining end is supplied by the germline J gene. The chain uses TRBV19 and TRBJ2-5; 8 bases agree with TRBD2. The V gene's germline CDR1 is LNHDA and CDR2 SQIVND (reference sequence). The CDR3 has 13 amino acids. The V and J ends lost 6 bases and 6 bases, in that order; junction bases with no gene match: 6. The covered CDR3 bases are TGTGCCAGTAGCGGGGGGGGTTTGAAGACC. This encodes CASSGGGLKT. Given in full, the CDR3 is CASSGGGLKTQYF. Complete variable domain (other parts from reference TRBV19 and TRBJ2-5): DGGITQSPKYLFRKEGQNVTLSCEQNLNHDAMYWYRQDPGQGLRLIYYSQIVNDFQKGDIAEGYSVSREKKESFPLTVTSAQKNPTAFYLCASSGGGLKTQYFGPGTRLLVL.

Regarding this clone: The CDR3 end is not reached by the read, which stops 3 residues before it; the germline J gene fills it in. V is TRBV11-3 and J is TRBJ1-6, with D possibly matching TRBD1 (6 bases). V lost 2 bases and J 9 bases, leaving 11 bases between the germline ends. The CDR3 is 14 residues long. Germline V gene sequence: CDR1 SGHNT, CDR2 YENEEA. The DNA read from the CDR3 is TGTGCCAGCAGCTTAAGGACAGAACTTTCACCC. Protein sequence: CASSLRTELSP. The CDR3 in full is CASSLRTELSPLHF.

Notes on this clone: The read comes to an end 3 residues before the CDR3 does, leaving the germline J gene to fill in the end. This chain links TRBV7-3 with TRBJ1-1; possible D gene TRBD1, 6 bases. Germline V gene data show CDR1 as SGHTA and CDR2 as FQGTGA. This CDR3 is 13 amino acids long. The V end lost 0 bases, the J end lost 5 bases, and 7 bases lay between the germline ends. The CDR3: CASSLTGGTEAFF. The sequenced part of the CDR3 DNA is TGTGCCAGCAGCTTAACAGGGGGAACTGAA.

About this clone: The observed sequence ends 3 residues before the CDR3 terminus, with the missing tail filled in from the germline J gene. This rearrangement joins TRBV7-9 to TRBJ1-1; unclear D gene. This CDR3 contains 13 residues. The germline V gene encodes CDR1 SEHNR and CDR2 FQNEAQ (reference sequence). Here the CDR3 reads CASSPGDSYEAFF. The sequenced CDR3 bases are TGTGCCAGCAGTCCCGGAGACTCCTACGAG. The whole variable domain, remainder taken from reference TRBV7-9 and TRBJ1-1, is DTGVSQNPRHKITKRGQNVTFRCDPISEHNRLYWYRQTLGQGPEFLTYFQNEAQLEKSRLLSDRFSAERPKGSFSTLEIQRTEQGDSAMYLCASSPGDSYEAFFGQGTRLTVV.

On this clone itself: The read gets to within 3 residues of the CDR3 end, and the germline J gene fills in the rest. The chain combines TRBV5-6 with TRBJ2-2; no clear D gene. Germline V gene sequence: CDR1 SGHDT, CDR2 YYEEEE. The V end lost 1 base, the J end lost 5 bases, and 9 bases lay between the germline ends. This CDR3 has 14 amino acids. CDR3: CASSLQSVTGELFF. The covered CDR3 bases are TGTGCCAGCAGCTTGCAATCAGTAACCGGGGAG.

A word on this clone: The read is 3 residues too short to cover the CDR3 end, so that end is filled in from the germline J gene. This sequence joins TRBV11-2 and TRBJ1-1, with a tentative D call TRBD1 (5 bases). CDR3 length: 14 amino acids. CDR1 is SGHAT and CDR2 is FQNNGV in the germline V gene. The V and J ends lost 5 bases and 5 bases respectively, with 15 bases between them. This CDR3 is CASSPHGGVTEAFF. Incomplete CDR3 DNA: TGTGCCAGCAGCCCGCACGGGGGTGTTACTGAA.

Comments on this clone: The junction differs from germline at one of its ends, possibly a read error. The read ends 3 residues shy of where the CDR3 ends; the end is completed using the germline J gene. This sample includes further DNA sequences coding for the same CDR3. The genes are TRBV7-2 and TRBJ1-3; TRBD1 is a possible D gene (5 bases). This CDR3 spans 15 amino acids. Germline values: CDR1 SGHTA, CDR2 FQGNSA. CDR3 DNA, as far as it was read: TGTGCCAGCAGCTTTAACACAGGCTCTGGAAACACT. Translated: CASSFNTGSGNT. The complete CDR3 sequence is CASSFNTGSGNTIYF.

Details on this clone: The read halts 3 residues ahead of the CDR3 end, with the missing end drawn from the germline J gene. The V gene is TRBV6-2 or TRBV6-3, the J gene TRBJ2-3; TRBD2 agrees at 9 bases. Germline CDR1 and CDR2: MNHEY and SVGEGT. Trimming removed 4 bases from V and 2 bases from J; junction bases left unmatched: 7. The CDR3 totals 16 residues. The CDR3 loop reads CASSWLAGSNTDTQYF. The CDR3 DNA, read in part, is TGTGCCAGCAGTTGGCTAGCGGGGTCGAACACAGATACG.

Comments on this clone: Read sequence stops 3 residues before the CDR3 end, and the germline J gene provides the missing end. V gene TRBV19 combines with J gene TRBJ1-5; 9 bases agree with TRBD1. Germline values: CDR1 LNHDA, CDR2 SQIVND (reference sequence). The CDR3 consists of 14 residues. After removal of 6 bases from V and 6 bases from J, the junction contained 6 bases not matched to a gene. The CDR3 bases that were read are TGTGCCAGTAGCCGGACAGGGGTTGGTCAGCCC. Translated, it gives CASSRTGVGQP. The full CDR3 is CASSRTGVGQPQHF.

As to this clone: The sequenced fragment ends 3 residues before the CDR3 boundary, so the rest is inferred from the germline J gene. V is TRBV20-1 and J is TRBJ1-6, with D uncertain. The V end lost 3 bases, the J end lost 6 bases, and 9 bases lay between the germline ends. Germline CDR1 reads DFQATT; CDR2 reads SNEGSKA (reference sequence). The CDR3 is 13 residues long. This CDR3 is CSARIGINSPLHF. Partial CDR3 DNA: TGCAGTGCTAGGATCGGTATTAATTCACCC.

CDR3 DNA, as far as it was read: TGTGCCAGCAGCTTAGCGAACCGACAGAACACTGAA. Protein: CASSLANRQNTE. The full CDR3 protein is CASSLANRQNTEAFF. This chain uses TRBV7-6 with TRBJ1-1; no definite D call. From the germline J gene comes the end of the CDR3, since the read stops 3 residues before it. The CDR3 extends over 15 amino acids. Trimming took off 0 bases at V and 1 base at J, with 9 bases between the two ends. CDR1 SGHVS and CDR2 FNYEAQ come from the germline V gene.

A remark on this clone: The missing CDR3 end, 3 residues past where the read stops, is filled in from the germline J gene. The V call is TRBV20-1, the J call TRBJ2-7, with 9 bases matching TRBD2. Losses at the gene ends were 3 bases for V and 6 bases for J; bases not matched to a gene: 6. The CDR3 loop spans 13 amino acids. Germline V gives CDR1 DFQATT, CDR2 SNEGSKA (reference sequence). CDR3: CSARASGTAEQYF. Incomplete CDR3 DNA: TGCAGTGCTAGGGCTAGCGGGACGGCCGAG.

A note on this clone: The read terminates 3 residues before the CDR3 end, so the remaining end is supplied by the germline J gene. V usage is TRBV18 and J usage is TRBJ2-4; TRBD1 might be the D (5 bases). This CDR3 is built from 16 residues. Germline V lookup: CDR1 KGHSH, CDR2 LQKENI. The CDR3 loop reads CASSPYGSQAGYGQYF. The DNA read from the CDR3 is TGTGCCAGCTCACCATATGGCTCCCAAGCAGGGTATGGT.

Points on this clone: An end of the junction does not agree with germline; a read error may underlie this. The CDR3 end falls 3 residues outside the read, so it is completed with the germline J gene. The same CDR3 arises from other DNA sequences in this sample as well. This chain links TRBV19 with TRBJ1-3, with 8 bases aligning to TRBD1. The CDR3 consists of 15 residues. Germline CDR1 and CDR2: LNHDA and SQIVND (reference sequence). The DNA read from the CDR3 is TGTGCCAGTTCACGGGACAGGTCTTCTGGAAACACA. Translated, it gives CASSRDRSSGNT. The full CDR3 reads CASSRDRSSGNTIYF. The whole variable domain, filled in from reference TRBV19 and TRBJ1-3, reads DGGITQSPKYLFRKEGQNVTLSCEQNLNHDAMYWYRQDPGQGLRLIYYSQIVNDFQKGDIAEGYSVSREKKESFPLTVTSAQKNPTAFYLCASSRDRSSGNTIYFGEGSWLTVV.